This T cell receptor beta chain is drawn from a study of regulatory T cells in long-lasting Graves disease. This clonotype was found many times. The antigen is undetermined. V lost 0 bases to trimming and J lost 4 bases; unmatched junction nucleotides: 7. Germline CDR1 SGHAT, CDR2 FQNNGV. The CDR3 sequence is 17 residues long. Overall study results and limits: Sharing of public clonotypes was greater in persistent patients (over 2,500) than in new patients (around 930).

Combining iRepertoire HTBI primers with Arm-PCR of CDR3 regions, the authors built TCR beta libraries. TCRdb re-called the multiplex PCR reads through MiXCR, storing one row per CDR3 protein. The sample holds fewer than 350,000 distinct CDR3 sequences, roughly 18% seen once. The sample's time point: newly diagnosed GD, antithyroid drugs for less than 3 months. Scientists built the TCR library using RNA that was extracted from PBMCs. The sequence came from a female donor with Graves disease. This chain connects TRBV11-2 to TRBJ2-1; 9 bases are a match to TRBD2. The sequencing here drew on peripheral blood mononuclear cells (PBMCs), taken at new diagnosis, from a patient treated with antithyroid drugs. In DNA form, the CDR3 reads TGTGCCAGCAGCTTAGATTGGACTAGCGAAACGTACAATGAGCAGTTCTTC. Translated: CASSLDWTSETYNEQFF.